This T cell receptor (beta chain) originates from a study of cytomegalovirus exposure and HLA in healthy donors. The primer mix had 60 Vbeta and 13 Jbeta primers. Data came from immunoSEQ multiplex PCR; TCRdb stores just in-frame clones and leaves some out. The sample consists of around 140,000 clones, roughly 9.6% of them appearing once. Trimming at V came to 4 bases and at J to 2 bases, leaving 10 bases not matched to a gene. This CDR3 contains 16 residues. Germline V gene data show CDR1 as SGHRS and CDR2 as YFSETQ. Study-wide findings and caveats: A list of approximately 160 TCR beta chains associated with cytomegalovirus was given. Later analysis indicated greater clonal expansion among HLA-associated TCR beta chains than among equally common other chains. Later analysis demonstrated an association between a missense DCLRE1C variant and TCR beta V- and J-gene trimming.

Regarding this clone: Its specificity is unknown.

The receptor was derived from a woman aged 40-49 years in good health and CMV-seropositive. Sequenced: PBMCs. This sequence joins TRBV5-1 and TRBJ2-5, with 8 bases identical to TRBD2. The CDR3 spells CASSPEVAGIQETQYF. CDR3 bases: TGCGCCAGCAGCCCGGAGGTAGCGGGGATACAAGAGACCCAGTACTTC.